The clone carrying this TCR beta chain was recorded a few times. The data derive from a study of identical twins. Each CDR3 protein gets one entry after TCRdb re-called the 5' RACE reads with MiXCR. The sample lists 700,000 or so distinct CDR3 sequences, 8.6% occurring once. V was trimmed by 0 bases and J by 4 bases, leaving 8 bases between them. Per germline, CDR1 MNHEY and CDR2 SMNVEV (reference sequence). The length of the CDR3 is 14 residues. This sample also appeared in a second study, on yellow fever vaccine responses in identical twins.

Source material: PBMCs. The V gene is TRBV27, the J gene TRBJ2-3, with D tentatively TRBD2 (5 bases). The sequence was collected from a woman under 30 in good health. CDR3 in amino acids: CASSLSAGADTQYF. The CDR3 DNA reads TGTGCCAGCAGTTTATCAGCCGGGGCAGATACGCAGTATTTT.